The rows below give T cell receptor beta chains drawn from one sample of a study of blood T cell repertoires in COVID-19. Here immunoSEQ multiplex PCR was the method, and the copy in TCRdb shows in-frame clones only, minus some. The sample includes about 150,000 clones, 84% seen only once; the top ten take 44%. The sample consisted of peripheral blood. The source is a human donor in a cohort sampled during active COVID-19. CDR3s include the opening cysteine and the closing phenylalanine or tryptophan. The order of the fields is V gene, CDR3 protein.

V: TRBV19; CDR3: CASSRQGLTGELFF
V: TRBV9; CDR3: CASSPTGTSVGIQYF
V: TRBV20-1; CDR3: CSVGRAGELFF
V: TRBV9; CDR3: CASSRLADPYNEQFF
V: TRBV7-2; CDR3: CASRPRGGAMNTEAFF
V: TRBV7-2; CDR3: CASSSDRVQETQYF
V: TRBV4-3; CDR3: CASSQVMSSGGLAPNEQFF
V: TRBV18; CDR3: CASSTGDRAVYGYTF
V: TRBV7-9; CDR3: CASSQAGSTDTQYF
V: TRBV19; CDR3: CASATSGGAYEQFF
V: TRBV6-2/TRBV6-3; CDR3: CASSYLPGQGASSYYGYTF
V: TRBV11-1; CDR3: CASRPTSGAGDTQYF
V: TRBV2; CDR3: CASSDQAFGSTIYF
V: TRBV5-6; CDR3: CASSLDSYNSPLHF
V: TRBV6-5; CDR3: CASSYGGQPGDTEAFF
V: TRBV6-2/TRBV6-3; CDR3: CASSYHKQGSGANVLTF
V: TRBV28; CDR3: CASSAPGLVEETQYF
V: TRBV7-2; CDR3: CASSLALGEGTEAFF
V: TRBV12-3/TRBV12-4; CDR3: CASSGQFNQPQHF
V: TRBV4-2; CDR3: CASSQGQGVDNEQFF
V: TRBV2; CDR3: CASTRGETQYF
V: TRBV19; CDR3: CASSIPGTGGGYGYTF
V: TRBV9; CDR3: CASSVLVGRNNEQFF
V: TRBV7-3; CDR3: CASSWSGATGEETQYF
V: TRBV5-6; CDR3: CASSFPIQETQYF
V: TRBV5-1; CDR3: CASSPGGSQETQYF
V: TRBV6-5; CDR3: CASRPSAGGRYEQYF
V: TRBV5-1; CDR3: CASSLGLDNEQFF
V: TRBV14; CDR3: CASSQGGLTEAFF
V: TRBV29-1; CDR3: CSVSQSNQETQYF
V: TRBV28; CDR3: CASSFSVGGANVLTF